The rows below give T cell receptor beta chains drawn from one sample of a study of post-analysis software for immune sequencing data. TCRdb re-analysed the PCR reads in MiXCR, keeping a single row per CDR3 protein. The repertoire has hundreds of thousands of distinct CDR3 sequences, 25% to 30% of them found once; the top ten carry roughly 0.57%. Sequencing used blood. Source of these receptors: a girl aged 10-17 years with multiple sclerosis. The CDR3 runs from the conserved cysteine through the conserved F or W. The D gene is left open where the match is weak. Size is stated for part of the rows, as once, few or many counts, or as a class when the clone is expanded.

v_call	j_call	d_call	cdr3_length	clone_size	cdr3_nt	cdr3_aa
TRBV29-1	TRBJ1-2	TRBD1	13	many	TGCAGCGTTGAGGGACAGGGGGCCTCTGGCTACACCTTC	CSVEGQGASGYTF
TRBV6-6	TRBJ2-5	-	17	-	TGTGCCAGCAGTCCCCTCGGACGTACCCTTCCCCAAGAGACCCAGTACTTC	CASSPLGRTLPQETQYF
TRBV29-1	TRBJ2-7	-	13	once	TGCAGCGTCCAAGGGAACTCGCCCAACGAGCAGTACTTC	CSVQGNSPNEQYF
TRBV20-1	TRBJ2-3	-	16	few	TGCAGTGCTAGAGATCAGGGCGGGCCTAGCACAGATACGCAGTATTTT	CSARDQGGPSTDTQYF
TRBV20-1	TRBJ2-3	-	15	-	TGCAGTGCTAGAATCCGAGGCGGAAGCACAGATACGCAGTATTTT	CSARIRGGSTDTQYF
TRBV9	TRBJ2-1	-	15	few	TGTGCCAGCAGCGTAGGGGGCGGCTCCTACAATGAGCAGTTCTTC	CASSVGGGSYNEQFF
TRBV4-3	TRBJ2-7	TRBD2	15	-	TGCGCCAGCAGCCAAGATGGGACTAGCGGGCACGAGCAGTACTTC	CASSQDGTSGHEQYF
TRBV18	TRBJ2-3	TRBD2	19	few	TGTGCCAGCTCATCAACCGTCGGTCTAGCGGGAGCGTTAAAAGATACGCAGTATTTT	CASSSTVGLAGALKDTQYF
TRBV6-5	TRBJ2-5	TRBD1	15	many	TGTGCCAGCAGTTACTCGAGGACAGGGGGAGAGACCCAGTACTTC	CASSYSRTGGETQYF
TRBV3-1	TRBJ2-5	TRBD2	17	-	TGTGCCAGCAGCCAAGTTGTCTTAGCGGGGAAAGTTGGTGAGCAGTACTTC	CASSQVVLAGKVGEQYF
TRBV2	TRBJ1-1	-	16	-	TGTGCCAGCATCGCCCGCCCGGGCAGGTTGAACACTGAAGCTTTCTTT	CASIARPGRLNTEAFF
TRBV7-8	TRBJ1-2	TRBD1	16	-	TGTGCCAGCAGCTTAGCGTCTTTGGGACAGGGCTATGGCTACACCTTC	CASSLASLGQGYGYTF
TRBV7-2	TRBJ2-1	TRBD2	14	many	TGTGCCAGCAGCCGGACTAGCGGGGGGCTTGAGCAGTTCTTC	CASSRTSGGLEQFF
TRBV7-9	TRBJ2-7	-	18	-	TGTGCCAGCAGCCCCCCCCCCGCGGGCACCGCATCCCCCTACGAGCAGTACTTC	CASSPPPAGTASPYEQYF
TRBV20-1	TRBJ1-4	-	14	-	TGCAGTGCTAGGGATACAGGGCGACACGAAAAACTGTTTTTT	CSARDTGRHEKLFF
TRBV5-6	TRBJ1-5	TRBD1	16	few	TGTGCCAGCAGCCGAAACCGGGACAGGGGACATCATGCCCAGCATTTT	CASSRNRDRGHHAQHF
TRBV7-7	TRBJ2-3	-	14	-	TGTGCTAGCAGCCCAGGGGCGGGCAGGGATACGCAGTATTTT	CASSPGAGRDTQYF
TRBV28	TRBJ1-5	TRBD1	15	-	TGTGCCAGCAGGGCCATGGGGACAGGCAATCAGCCCCAGCATTTT	CASRAMGTGNQPQHF
TRBV20-1	TRBJ2-1	-	15	few	TGCAGTGCTAGGTCGGTCGCGGGTTACTACAATGAGCAGTTCTTC	CSARSVAGYYNEQFF
TRBV4-2	TRBJ2-1	-	15	few	TGTGCCAGCAGCCCACTGGAGGGACTTAGCAATGAGCAGTTCTTC	CASSPLEGLSNEQFF
TRBV7-9	TRBJ2-5	TRBD1	14	-	TGTGCCAGCAGCGGCCGGGACAGGGTAGAGACCCGGTACTTC	CASSGRDRVETRYF
TRBV6-2/TRBV6-3	TRBJ2-1	-	13	few	TGTGCCAGCACGGTTCGACAGGTCAATGAGCAGTTCTTC	CASTVRQVNEQFF
TRBV3-1	TRBJ2-5	-	17	-	TGTGCCAGCAGCCAAGGCCTTCCAGGGGGGGCCACAGAGACCCAGTACTTC	CASSQGLPGGATETQYF
TRBV12-5	TRBJ2-7	TRBD2	17	few	TGTGCTAGTGGTTTGGCACAACTAGCGGGAGATTCGTACGAGCAGTACTTC	CASGLAQLAGDSYEQYF
TRBV6-5	TRBJ2-3	-	14	-	TGTGCCAGCAGTGGTCGGACGGTCTGGGATACGCAGTATTTT	CASSGRTVWDTQYF
TRBV18	TRBJ1-4	TRBD1	16	-	TGTGCCAGCTCACCCGCGACAGGGGTAACGAATGAAAAACTGTTTTTT	CASSPATGVTNEKLFF
TRBV27	TRBJ2-1	-	15	-	TGTGCCAGCAGTAATGGGGACGGCACTTACAATGAGCAGTTCTTC	CASSNGDGTYNEQFF
TRBV20-1	TRBJ1-1	-	13	-	TGCAGTGCTAGATGGTCATCAAACACTGAAGCTTTCTTT	CSARWSSNTEAFF
TRBV20-1	TRBJ1-2	-	13	-	TGCAGTGCTATCGCGGGCGGCAACTATGGCTACACCTTC	CSAIAGGNYGYTF
TRBV2	TRBJ2-3	TRBD2	14	-	TGTGCCAGCACGGGACTAGCGGGGACGGATACGCAGTATTTT	CASTGLAGTDTQYF
TRBV9	TRBJ2-3	-	18	few	TGTGCCAGCAGCGTAGGTGTTTCGGGCAGCTCTTCCACAGATACGCAGTATTTT	CASSVGVSGSSSTDTQYF
TRBV20-1	TRBJ2-3	-	15	-	TGCAGTGCCAGGAGGGGACAGACTAGCACAGATACGCAGTATTTT	CSARRGQTSTDTQYF
TRBV4-3	TRBJ2-1	TRBD2	16	few	TGCGCCAGCAGCCAAGATAGTAGCGGGAGGGCACAAGAGCAGTTCTTC	CASSQDSSGRAQEQFF
TRBV28	TRBJ2-7	-	13	-	TGTGCCACCAGACAGGTACCAACCTACGAGCAGTACTTC	CATRQVPTYEQYF
TRBV20-1	TRBJ1-6	-	14	few	TGCAGTGCTAGCGCGAATAGGGGGAATTCACCCCTCCACTTT	CSASANRGNSPLHF
TRBV5-1	TRBJ2-3	TRBD1	17	-	TGCGCCAGCAGCTTGGTGACAGGGCGCAAAGGCACAGATACGCAGTATTTT	CASSLVTGRKGTDTQYF
TRBV10-3	TRBJ2-5	TRBD1	16	few	TGTGCCATCAGTGAGACCGGGACAGAAATTCAAGAGACCCAGTACTTC	CAISETGTEIQETQYF
TRBV10-3	TRBJ1-2	TRBD1	17	few	TGTGCCATCAGTGAGTCGTCGACAGGGGGTACGATCTATGGCTACACCTTC	CAISESSTGGTIYGYTF
TRBV6-6	TRBJ2-5	TRBD1	16	-	TGTGCCAGCAGAGAGAGAACCGGGACAGGGGAAGAGACCCAGTACTTC	CASRERTGTGEETQYF
TRBV20-1	TRBJ2-1	TRBD1	13	-	TGCAGTGCTAGGGGGACAGGGGGCCGTGAGCAGTTCTTC	CSARGTGGREQFF
TRBV20-1	TRBJ2-5	TRBD1	15	few	TGCAGTGCTAGATTAGGACAGGGGTCGGTTAAGACCCAGTACTTC	CSARLGQGSVKTQYF
TRBV9	TRBJ2-5	TRBD1	16	few	TGTGCCAGCAGTCGTCAGACAGGGGGGATCAAAGAGACCCAGTACTTC	CASSRQTGGIKETQYF
TRBV19	TRBJ2-7	-	15	-	TGTGCCAGTAGTAGAGAGGTCCGGGGCCTCAGCGAGCAGTACTTC	CASSREVRGLSEQYF
TRBV20-1	TRBJ2-7	-	14	few	TGCAGTGCTGCGGGACCAACGAGCTCCTACGAGCAGTACTTC	CSAAGPTSSYEQYF
TRBV9	TRBJ1-1	-	14	-	TGTGCCAGCAGCATACATGATCGGCCGGCTGAAGCTTTCTTT	CASSIHDRPAEAFF
TRBV7-2	TRBJ2-2	-	13	-	TGTGCCAGCAGCTTACTCGTGACGGGGGAGCTGTTTTTT	CASSLLVTGELFF
TRBV20-1	TRBJ1-6	TRBD1	15	-	TGCAGTGCTAAACGGACAGGCAACAATAATTCACCCCTCCACTTT	CSAKRTGNNNSPLHF
TRBV6-6	TRBJ1-1	TRBD1	15	few	TGTGCCAGCAGCGTATCGAGGGACAGGGGAACTGTGGCTTTCTTT	CASSVSRDRGTVAFF
TRBV20-1	TRBJ2-7	TRBD2	17	-	TGCAGTGCTAGGCCCTATGTAGCTAGCGGGAGTATCTACGAGCAGTACTTC	CSARPYVASGSIYEQYF
TRBV6-5	TRBJ2-4	-	12	-	TGTGCCAGCAGTTCCGAACTGACCCTATTGTACTTC	CASSSELTLLYF